What follows are 22 T cell receptor beta chains derived from one specimen sequenced in a study of cytomegalovirus exposure and HLA in healthy donors. The PCR ran on 60 Vbeta and 13 Jbeta primers. The repertoire was sequenced with immunoSEQ multiplex PCR; TCRdb's copy has only in-frame clones and lacks some. The sample lists 150,000 to 250,000 clones, roughly 85% seen once, with under 4.5% in the top ten. The source material was PBMCs. These TCRs come from a woman aged 25 to 39 in good health and CMV-seropositive.

This clone was observed a single time. The V and J genes are TRBV10-3 and TRBJ2-7; TRBD1 aligns across 7 bases. Germline CDR1 reads ENHRY; CDR2 reads SYGVKD. The CDR3 runs 13 residues. J lost 7 bases, V lost 4 bases, and 7 bases had no gene match. Written as DNA, the CDR3 is TGTGCCATCAGTGCTGACGTGGACAGGGAGCAGTACTTC. Encoded protein: CAISADVDREQYF.

This chain connects TRBV19 to TRBJ2-7, with TRBD1 matching over 7 bases. The V and J ends lost 1 base and 1 base, in that order; junction bases with no gene match: 4. CDR1 and CDR2 (germline): LNHDA, SQIVND (reference sequence). The CDR3 loop spans 15 amino acids. The CDR3 spells CASSIVKGASYEQYF. The CDR3 nucleotides are TGTGCCAGTAGTATAGTGAAGGGGGCTTCCTACGAGCAGTACTTC.

The chain has TRBV21-1 and TRBJ1-4; TRBD1 is the table's D call, not checked against the DNA. TRBV21-1 is tagged as a pseudogene. This CDR3 comprises 18 residues. The CDR3 region has the DNA TGTGCCAGCAGCCCGGCCGGGGGGAACAGGGGGCGGAGTGAAAAACTGTTTTTT. It is translated as CASSPAGGNRGRSEKLFF.

The table lists this clone with a count of one. The chain has TRBV11-2 and TRBJ1-3, with 8 bases matching TRBD1. The CDR3 is 15 residues long. Germline-derived CDR1 and CDR2 are SGHAT and FQNNGV. With V trimmed by 2 bases and J by 7 bases, 7 bases remained unmatched. CDR3 in DNA: TGTGCCAGCAGCTTAACCGGGACAGGCTGGAACACCATATATTTT. Translation gives CASSLTGTGWNTIYF.

This chain connects TRBV5-4 to TRBJ2-2; D is ambiguous. CDR1 is SGHNT, CDR2 YYREEE, per germline (reference sequence). Trimming removed 4 bases at V and 4 bases at J, with 11 bases between. The CDR3 consists of 14 residues. CDR3 sequence (DNA): TGTGCCAGCAGCCCCCCGGTCGGCACCGGGGAGCTGTTTTTT. Its translation: CASSPPVGTGELFF.

This chain uses TRBV18 with TRBJ2-1, with a weak D call TRBD1 (6 bases). With 3 bases removed from V and 9 bases from J, the gap between germline ends came to 21 bases. This CDR3 spans 16 amino acids. Germline V lookup: CDR1 KGHSH, CDR2 LQKENI. CDR3 sequence: CASSPRGQALDGEQFF. The DNA of the CDR3 is TGTGCCAGCTCACCGAGGGGACAAGCCCTGGATGGTGAGCAGTTCTTC.

The rearrangement links TRBV20-1 to TRBJ1-1, with unresolved D. With 5 bases removed from V and 10 bases from J, the gap between germline ends came to 14 bases. The CDR3 has 11 amino acids. The V gene's germline CDR1 is DFQATT and CDR2 SNEGSKA (reference sequence). The CDR3 loop reads CSAPLDPGAFF. The CDR3 DNA reads TGCAGTGCTCCTCTAGACCCGGGAGCTTTCTTT.

The chain employs TRBV30 and TRBJ2-7; 7 positions agree with TRBD1. V was clipped by 5 bases and J by 2 bases; unmatched bases: 6. The CDR3 contains 13 residues. Germline CDR1 GTSNPN, CDR2 SVGIG (reference sequence). The CDR3 bases are TGTGCCTGGGGACAGGACCCCGCCTACGAGCAGTACTTC. Translation: CAWGQDPAYEQYF.

V gene TRBV7-8 combines with J gene TRBJ1-6; D might be TRBD1 (6 bases). Trimming removed 1 base at V and 8 bases at J, with 15 bases between. The CDR3 covers 16 residues. Per the germline V gene, CDR1 is SGHVS and CDR2 is FQNEAQ. CDR3 in DNA: TGTGCCAGCAGCTTAGTTCCCGGGGCAGGGGATTCACCCCTCCACTTT. It yields the protein CASSLVPGAGDSPLHF.

This clone has only a few counts. The chain has TRBV27 and TRBJ1-5; tentatively, D is TRBD1 (5 bases). V was trimmed by 0 bases and J by 3 bases, leaving 12 bases between them. Germline loops: CDR1 MNHEY, CDR2 SMNVEV (reference sequence). This CDR3 contains 16 residues. CDR3 protein: CASSLSGPYTNQPQHF. CDR3 nucleotide sequence: TGTGCCAGCAGTTTATCGGGGCCTTACACCAATCAGCCCCAGCATTTT.

CDR3 coding DNA: TGTGCCAGCAGTTATCGGAGGAGGGCTTTCTTT. Its translation is CASSYRRRAFF. The chain links TRBV6-5 to TRBJ1-1; the D is unclear. The germline V gene has CDR1 MNHEY and CDR2 SVGAGI. V lost 3 bases to trimming and J lost 11 bases, with 10 bases between them. This CDR3 has 11 residues.

The chain employs TRBV13 and TRBJ2-7; D call uncertain. Per germline, CDR1 PRHDT and CDR2 FYEKMQ (reference sequence). The V and J ends lost 3 bases and 3 bases respectively, with 9 bases between them. CDR3 length: 13 amino acids. CDR3 loop: CASSLRLDYEQYF. The CDR3 DNA follows: TGTGCCAGCAGCTTGAGATTAGACTACGAGCAGTACTTC.

The chain employs TRBV5-1 and TRBJ1-1; 8 bases agree with TRBD1. The ends lost 3 bases at V and 4 bases at J; junction bases unmatched: 5. The CDR3 runs to 14 residues. The germline V gene has CDR1 SGHRS and CDR2 YFSETQ. CDR3 amino acids: CASSWTGQGTEAFF. The CDR3 region has the DNA TGCGCCAGCAGCTGGACAGGGCAAGGCACTGAAGCTTTCTTT.

V is TRBV10-3 and J is TRBJ2-1; no clear D gene. This CDR3 is 13 amino acids long. CDR1 ENHRY and CDR2 SYGVKD come from the germline V gene. Between the trimmed V and J ends, which lost 2 bases and 4 bases, there was a span of 6 bases. The CDR3, as DNA: TGTGCCATCAGTGAGACAGAATACAATGAGCAGTTCTTC. Translation: CAISETEYNEQFF.

V gene TRBV11-3 combines with J gene TRBJ2-3; 14 bases are shared with TRBD2. The CDR3 has 20 residues. Germline CDR1 and CDR2: SGHNT and YENEEA. Trimming removed 1 base from V and 0 bases from J; junction bases left unmatched: 9. Written as DNA, the CDR3 is TGTGCCAGCAGCTTAGGACGGGGACTAGCGGGAGTACGTAGCACAGATACGCAGTATTTT. It yields the protein CASSLGRGLAGVRSTDTQYF.

The rearrangement links TRBV29-1 to TRBJ2-1; D not resolved. Looked up from germline, CDR1 is SQVTM and CDR2 is ANQGSEA. Between the trimmed V and J ends, which lost 4 bases and 2 bases, there was a span of 9 bases. This CDR3 region has 13 residues. The CDR3 spells CSVVQLTYNEQFF. The CDR3 region has the DNA TGCAGCGTTGTCCAACTAACCTACAATGAGCAGTTCTTC.

The rearrangement links TRBV11-3 to TRBJ2-7, with 11 bases that match TRBD1. Germline-derived CDR1 and CDR2 are SGHNT and YENEEA. The CDR3 contains 15 residues. The V segment lost 5 bases and the J segment 3 bases; nucleotides outside the gene matches: 6. Written as DNA, the CDR3 is TGTGCCAGCAGCGCCCGGGACAGGGGGTTCTACGAGCAGTACTTC. Protein product: CASSARDRGFYEQYF.

As DNA, the CDR3 is TGTGCCAGCAGCGAGGGGGGGACACCAAATTCACCCCTCCACTTT. Its protein is CASSEGGTPNSPLHF. V gene TRBV9 combines with J gene TRBJ1-6; maybe TRBD1 (6 bases). The CDR3 contains 15 residues. The germline CDR1 and CDR2 sequences are SGDLS and YYNGEE. Trimming cost V 3 bases and J 7 bases, with 14 bases left between them.

The rearrangement uses TRBV4-3 and TRBJ2-7; D remains ambiguous. Trimming removed 2 bases from V and 3 bases from J, with 11 bases in between. The germline CDR1 and CDR2 sequences are LGHNA and YSLEER. The CDR3 contains 14 residues. CDR3 bases: TGCGCCAGCAGCCAAAATATGGGCCACTACGAGCAGTACTTC. Its translation is CASSQNMGHYEQYF.

This clone was counted between two and nine times. J is TRBJ2-6 and V is TRBV27; D is perhaps TRBD2 (5 bases). With 5 bases removed from V and 2 bases from J, the gap between germline ends came to 10 bases. CDR1 and CDR2 (germline): MNHEY, SMNVEV (reference sequence). The CDR3 consists of 15 residues. Written as DNA, the CDR3 is TGTGCCAGCAGTCCGGGGAATACTGGGGCCAACGTCCTGACTTTC. Residues: CASSPGNTGANVLTF. The full variable domain, completed using reference TRBV27 and TRBJ2-6, is EAQVTQNPRYLITVTGKKLTVTCSQNMNHEYMSWYRQDPGLGLRQIYYSMNVEVTDKGDVPEGYKVSRKEKRNFPLILESPSPNQTSLYFCASSPGNTGANVLTFGAGSRLTVL.

This chain joins TRBV9 and TRBJ1-1, with no clear D. In germline, CDR1 is SGDLS, CDR2 YYNGEE. V lost 4 bases and J lost 4, with 17 bases in between. This CDR3 contains 15 residues. The CDR3 loop is CASSTTQTPITEAFF. CDR3 coding DNA: TGTGCCAGCAGCACTACCCAAACACCAATCACTGAAGCTTTCTTT.

The CDR3 loop is CASSALEGTEAFF. Here the CDR3 DNA reads TGTGCCAGCAGCGCGTTAGAGGGAACTGAAGCTTTCTTT. The chain employs TRBV9 and TRBJ1-1; D remains unclear. CDR3 length equals 13 residues. Germline V CDR1 and CDR2: SGDLS, YYNGEE. V dropped 3 bases and J dropped 5 bases, with 11 bases sitting between them.